This T cell receptor beta chain was captured by sequencing in a study of blood T cells in healthy people across ages. The second PCR ran 7 to 11 cycles with a sample-barcoded 5' primer and J-beta primers. MiXCR was run by TCRdb on the 5' RACE reads, yielding one entry per CDR3 protein. This sample has almost 1 million distinct CDR3 sequences, with 45% to 60% found just once. V was clipped by 5 bases and J by 1 base; unmatched bases: 7. CDR3 size: 17 residues. This clonotype was observed a few times. V is TRBV12-3 or TRBV12-4 and J is TRBJ2-6; 8 bases are a match to TRBD1. The sequence was obtained from a woman in her fifties or sixties in good health. Sample: blood. CDR3 DNA: TGTGCCAGCAGTCTTGGACAGGGCTCATCTGGGGCCAACGTCCTGACTTTC. The encoded protein is CASSLGQGSSGANVLTF.